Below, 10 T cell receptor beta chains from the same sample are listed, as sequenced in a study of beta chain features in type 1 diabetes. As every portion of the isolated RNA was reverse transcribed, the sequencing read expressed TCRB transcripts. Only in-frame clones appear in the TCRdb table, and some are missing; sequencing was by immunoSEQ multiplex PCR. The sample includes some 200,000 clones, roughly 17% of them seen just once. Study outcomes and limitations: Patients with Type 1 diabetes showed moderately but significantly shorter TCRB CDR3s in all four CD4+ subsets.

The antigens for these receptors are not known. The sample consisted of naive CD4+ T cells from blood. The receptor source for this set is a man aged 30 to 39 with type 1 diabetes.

CDR3: CASSSLPLGQGTEQYF. The DNA for the CDR3 is TGTGCCAGCAGCTCCCTCCCCCTGGGACAGGGGACCGAGCAGTACTTC. The rearrangement links TRBV7-2 to TRBJ2-7, with 10 bases identical to TRBD1. The CDR3 loop spans 16 amino acids. Germline-derived CDR1 and CDR2 are SGHTA and FQGNSA. J gave up 6 bases and V 4 bases, and 12 bases lay outside the gene matches.

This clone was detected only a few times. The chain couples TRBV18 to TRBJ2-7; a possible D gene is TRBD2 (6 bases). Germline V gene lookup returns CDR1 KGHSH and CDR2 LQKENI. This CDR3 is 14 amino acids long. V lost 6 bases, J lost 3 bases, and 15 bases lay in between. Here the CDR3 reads CASSDGTGDYEQYF. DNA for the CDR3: TGTGCCAGCTCTGACGGGACGGGGGACTACGAGCAGTACTTC.

The DNA for the CDR3 is TGTGCCAGCAGCTCGGACAGGGGGCCAGGAGAGACCCAGTACTTC. Protein sequence: CASSSDRGPGETQYF. The chain uses TRBV9 and TRBJ2-5; TRBD1 matches at 11 bases. The V gene end was trimmed by 4 bases and the J gene end by 4 bases; junction bases not matched to a gene: 6. The CDR3 has 15 amino acids. Germline V gives CDR1 SGDLS, CDR2 YYNGEE.

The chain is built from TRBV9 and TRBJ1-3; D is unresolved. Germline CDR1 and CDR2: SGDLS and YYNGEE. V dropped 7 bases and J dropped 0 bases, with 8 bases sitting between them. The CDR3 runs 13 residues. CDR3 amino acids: CASSQSSGNTIYF. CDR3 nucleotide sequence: TGTGCCAGCTCCCAGAGCTCTGGAAACACCATATATTTT.

For the CDR3, the DNA is TGTGCCAGCAGTGATAACACTGAAGCTTTCTTT. Translating gives CASSDNTEAFF. This sequence joins TRBV2 and TRBJ1-1; D remains unclear. The V and J ends lost 3 bases and 2 bases respectively, with 1 base between them. Germline lookup yields CDR1 SNHLY and CDR2 FYNNEI. This CDR3 is built from 11 residues.

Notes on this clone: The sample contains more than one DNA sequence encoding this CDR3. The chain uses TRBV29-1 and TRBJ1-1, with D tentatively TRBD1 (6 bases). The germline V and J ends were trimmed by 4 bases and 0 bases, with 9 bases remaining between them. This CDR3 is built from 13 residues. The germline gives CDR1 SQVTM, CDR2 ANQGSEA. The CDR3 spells CSVGGQMNTEAFF. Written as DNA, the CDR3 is TGCAGCGTTGGGGGACAAATGAACACTGAAGCTTTCTTT.

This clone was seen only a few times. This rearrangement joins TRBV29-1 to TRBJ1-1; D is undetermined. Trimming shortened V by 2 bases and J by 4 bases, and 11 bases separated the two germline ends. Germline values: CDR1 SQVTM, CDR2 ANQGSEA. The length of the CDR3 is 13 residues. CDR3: CSVEPPGSTEAFF. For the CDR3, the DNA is TGCAGCGTTGAACCACCAGGAAGCACTGAAGCTTTCTTT.

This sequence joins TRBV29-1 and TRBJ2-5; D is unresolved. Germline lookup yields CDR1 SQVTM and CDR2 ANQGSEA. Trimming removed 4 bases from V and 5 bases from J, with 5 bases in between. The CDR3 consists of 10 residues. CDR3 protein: CSVVWETQYF. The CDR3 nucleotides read TGCAGCGTTGTTTGGGAGACCCAGTACTTC. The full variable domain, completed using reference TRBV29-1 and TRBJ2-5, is SAVISQKPSRDICQRGTSLTIQCQVDSQVTMMFWYRQQPGQSLTLIATANQGSEATYESGFVIDKFPISRPNLTFSTLTVSNMSPEDSSIYLCSVVWETQYFGPGTRLLVL.

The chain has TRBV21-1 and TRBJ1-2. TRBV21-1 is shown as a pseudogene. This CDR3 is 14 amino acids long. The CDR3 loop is CASSKARWGHGYTF. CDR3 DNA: TGTGCCAGCAGCAAAGCTCGTTGGGGACATGGCTACACCTTC.

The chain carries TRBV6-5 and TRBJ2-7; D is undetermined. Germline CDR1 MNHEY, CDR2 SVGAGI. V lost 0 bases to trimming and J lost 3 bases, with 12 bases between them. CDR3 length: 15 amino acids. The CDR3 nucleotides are TGTGCCAGCAGTTACTCTCCAGCGTCGAACTACGAGCAGTACTTC. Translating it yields CASSYSPASNYEQYF.